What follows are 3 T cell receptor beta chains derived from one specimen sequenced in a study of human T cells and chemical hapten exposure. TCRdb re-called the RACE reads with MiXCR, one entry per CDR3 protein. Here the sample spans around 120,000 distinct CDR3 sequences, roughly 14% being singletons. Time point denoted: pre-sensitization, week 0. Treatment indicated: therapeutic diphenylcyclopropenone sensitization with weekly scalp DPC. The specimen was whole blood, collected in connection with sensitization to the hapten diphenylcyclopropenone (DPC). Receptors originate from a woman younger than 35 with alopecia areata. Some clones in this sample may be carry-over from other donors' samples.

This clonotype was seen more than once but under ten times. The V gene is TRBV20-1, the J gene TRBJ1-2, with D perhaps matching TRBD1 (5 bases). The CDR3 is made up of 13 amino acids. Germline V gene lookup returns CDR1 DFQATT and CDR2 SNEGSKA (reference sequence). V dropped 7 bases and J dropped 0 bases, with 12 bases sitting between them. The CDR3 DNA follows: TGCAGTGTTCCAGGGAGGGCTAACTATGGCTACACCTTC. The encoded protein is CSVPGRANYGYTF.

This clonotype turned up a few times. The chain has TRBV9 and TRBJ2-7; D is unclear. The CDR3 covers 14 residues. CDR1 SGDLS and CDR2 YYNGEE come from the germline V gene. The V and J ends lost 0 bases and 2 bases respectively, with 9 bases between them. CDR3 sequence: CASSVAHTAYEQYF. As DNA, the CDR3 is TGTGCCAGCAGCGTAGCCCATACTGCCTACGAGCAGTACTTC.

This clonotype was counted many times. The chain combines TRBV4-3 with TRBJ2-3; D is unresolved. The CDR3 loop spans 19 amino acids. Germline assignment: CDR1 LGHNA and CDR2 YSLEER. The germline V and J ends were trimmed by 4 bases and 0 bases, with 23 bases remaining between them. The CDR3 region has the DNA TGCGCCAGCAGCCTATACTATCAATTGGAACGAACTAGCACAGATACGCAGTATTTT. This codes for CASSLYYQLERTSTDTQYF.